This is a list of T cell receptor beta chains from one sample in a study of blood T cell repertoires in COVID-19. The data were produced by immunoSEQ multiplex PCR, yet TCRdb's version contains in-frame clones alone and is incomplete. The profile shows roughly 480,000 clones, about 88% of them singletons. The sample consisted of peripheral blood. Receptors were obtained from a man aged 18-30 years with COVID-19, enrolled during active disease. Both conserved end residues are part of each CDR3. Fields, in order: J gene, clone size, D gene, V gene, CDR3 DNA, CDR3 protein. A D gene is named only where the DNA matches it firmly. For some rows the clone size is stated as once, few or many, or as a class when expanded; others skip it.

j_call: TRBJ1-2
clone_size: NA
d_call: NA
v_call: TRBV2
cdr3_nt: TGTGCCAGCAGCGACCAGGGGAACTATGGCTACACCTTC
cdr3_aa: CASSDQGNYGYTF

j_call: TRBJ2-7
clone_size: NA
d_call: TRBD1
v_call: TRBV7-9
cdr3_nt: TGTGCCAGCAGCCATGCTGGACAGGGGGGCTCCTACGAGCAGTACTTC
cdr3_aa: CASSHAGQGGSYEQYF

j_call: TRBJ1-2
clone_size: NA
d_call: TRBD1
v_call: TRBV19
cdr3_nt: TGTGCCAGTAGTATAGATGGACAGGGGAACTATGGCTACACCTTC
cdr3_aa: CASSIDGQGNYGYTF

j_call: TRBJ2-3
clone_size: NA
d_call: TRBD2
v_call: TRBV27
cdr3_nt: TGTGCCAGCAGTCGCCCCCTCGGGAGCGGGGGGTCAGATACGCAGTATTTT
cdr3_aa: CASSRPLGSGGSDTQYF

j_call: TRBJ2-7
clone_size: NA
d_call: NA
v_call: TRBV27
cdr3_nt: TGTGCCAGCAGTCCGGGACTTTTGGTATACGAGCAGTACTTC
cdr3_aa: CASSPGLLVYEQYF

j_call: TRBJ2-3
clone_size: NA
d_call: NA
v_call: TRBV7-9
cdr3_nt: TGTGCCAGCAGCCGGGGACCTTTGGGGGGAGGAGATACGCAGTATTTT
cdr3_aa: CASSRGPLGGGDTQYF

j_call: TRBJ2-4
clone_size: NA
d_call: NA
v_call: TRBV7-9
cdr3_nt: TGTGCCAGCAGCGGGAGCGGTGGGAATCTGAACATTCAGTACTTC
cdr3_aa: CASSGSGGNLNIQYF

j_call: TRBJ2-3
clone_size: NA
d_call: TRBD1
v_call: TRBV27
cdr3_nt: TGTGCCAGCGGACTCGAAACAGGGGATTACACAGATACGCAGTATTTT
cdr3_aa: CASGLETGDYTDTQYF

j_call: TRBJ2-5
clone_size: NA
d_call: NA
v_call: TRBV2
cdr3_nt: TGTGCCAGCATGAGTAGCGGTCAGGAGACCCAGTACTTC
cdr3_aa: CASMSSGQETQYF

j_call: TRBJ1-2
clone_size: NA
d_call: NA
v_call: TRBV21-1
cdr3_nt: TGTGCCAGAGACAGGGAGCACTATGGCTACACCTTC
cdr3_aa: CARDREHYGYTF

j_call: TRBJ2-7
clone_size: NA
d_call: NA
v_call: TRBV11-2
cdr3_nt: TGTGCCAGCAGCTTTGACTACCCCTACGAGCAGTACTTC
cdr3_aa: CASSFDYPYEQYF

j_call: TRBJ2-6
clone_size: NA
d_call: NA
v_call: TRBV2
cdr3_nt: TGTGCCAGCAGTACAGGCTCTGGGGCCAACGTCCTGACTTTC
cdr3_aa: CASSTGSGANVLTF

j_call: TRBJ2-7
clone_size: NA
d_call: TRBD2
v_call: TRBV29-1
cdr3_nt: TGCAGCGTCGGAGCGGGACTCTCCACCTACGAGCAGTACTTC
cdr3_aa: CSVGAGLSTYEQYF

j_call: TRBJ2-1
clone_size: NA
d_call: TRBD1
v_call: TRBV5-6
cdr3_nt: TGTGCCAGCAGTCCCGGGACAGGGGGCTTTAATGAGCAGTTCTTC
cdr3_aa: CASSPGTGGFNEQFF

j_call: TRBJ2-7
clone_size: NA
d_call: NA
v_call: TRBV4-2
cdr3_nt: TGTGCCAGCAGCCAAGGAGGGGGAACTACCTACGAGCAGTACTTC
cdr3_aa: CASSQGGGTTYEQYF

j_call: TRBJ1-6
clone_size: NA
d_call: NA
v_call: TRBV6-5
cdr3_nt: TGTGCCAGCAGTTTGATGAGCTCCTATAATTCACCCCTCCACTTT
cdr3_aa: CASSLMSSYNSPLHF

j_call: TRBJ1-5
clone_size: NA
d_call: NA
v_call: TRBV6-6
cdr3_nt: TGTGCCAGCAGTTATAGAGACAGGACCAATCAGCCCCAGCATTTT
cdr3_aa: CASSYRDRTNQPQHF

j_call: TRBJ1-2
clone_size: NA
d_call: NA
v_call: TRBV4-1
cdr3_nt: TGCGCCAGCAGCCAAGATGACGGGGGTCGCTATGGCTACACCTTC
cdr3_aa: CASSQDDGGRYGYTF

j_call: TRBJ1-2
clone_size: NA
d_call: TRBD1
v_call: TRBV19
cdr3_nt: TGTGCCAGTAGTGCGGGGCGACAGGGCTCGAGTGGCTACACCTTC
cdr3_aa: CASSAGRQGSSGYTF

j_call: TRBJ1-1
clone_size: NA
d_call: NA
v_call: TRBV5-4
cdr3_nt: TGTGCCAGCAGCTTCGACAGGATGAACACTGAAGCTTTCTTT
cdr3_aa: CASSFDRMNTEAFF

j_call: TRBJ2-1
clone_size: few
d_call: TRBD2
v_call: TRBV3-1/TRBV3-2
cdr3_nt: TGTGCCAGCAGCCAAGATGCTAGCGGGAGTGGTGAGCAGTTCTTC
cdr3_aa: CASSQDASGSGEQFF

j_call: TRBJ1-1
clone_size: NA
d_call: NA
v_call: TRBV15
cdr3_nt: TGTGCCACCGGTCAGGGGACTGAAGCTTTCTTT
cdr3_aa: CATGQGTEAFF

j_call: TRBJ2-3
clone_size: NA
d_call: TRBD2
v_call: TRBV19
cdr3_nt: TGTGCCAGTAGTCTCTCGACTAGCGGGAGCGGAAGGGGCACAGATACGCAGTATTTT
cdr3_aa: CASSLSTSGSGRGTDTQYF

j_call: TRBJ1-6
clone_size: NA
d_call: TRBD1
v_call: TRBV5-4
cdr3_nt: TGTGCCAGCAGCGCACAGGGGAGGAGTGGATCACCCCTCCACTTT
cdr3_aa: CASSAQGRSGSPLHF

j_call: TRBJ2-1
clone_size: NA
d_call: TRBD2
v_call: TRBV5-4
cdr3_nt: TGTGCCAGCAGCGGAATAGCGGGGAGAGCTTACAATGAGCAGTTCTTC
cdr3_aa: CASSGIAGRAYNEQFF

j_call: TRBJ1-2
clone_size: NA
d_call: NA
v_call: TRBV19
cdr3_nt: TGTGCCAGTAGTATAGTTCGGGGAAGATGGGATGGCTACACCTTC
cdr3_aa: CASSIVRGRWDGYTF

j_call: TRBJ1-2
clone_size: NA
d_call: NA
v_call: TRBV27
cdr3_nt: TGTGCCAGCAGCCCGGGGGGGGGAGCGGATGGCTACACCTTC
cdr3_aa: CASSPGGGADGYTF

j_call: TRBJ2-7
clone_size: NA
d_call: NA
v_call: TRBV2
cdr3_nt: TGTGCCAGCAGTAACAGCCCTAACACCTACGAGCAGTACTTC
cdr3_aa: CASSNSPNTYEQYF

j_call: TRBJ2-1
clone_size: NA
d_call: TRBD2
v_call: TRBV25-1
cdr3_nt: TGTGCCAGCAGCGACCCGAGGGCGGGAGACAATGAGCAGTTCTTC
cdr3_aa: CASSDPRAGDNEQFF

j_call: TRBJ2-1
clone_size: NA
d_call: TRBD2
v_call: TRBV7-2
cdr3_nt: TGTGCCAGCAGATTTGGACTAGCGATCTACAATGAGCAGTTCTTC
cdr3_aa: CASRFGLAIYNEQFF

j_call: TRBJ1-1
clone_size: once
d_call: TRBD1
v_call: TRBV5-1
cdr3_nt: TGCGCCAGCAGCTTGGGAGGGGGCCTTAGAACAGTCGACACTGAAGCTTTCTTT
cdr3_aa: CASSLGGGLRTVDTEAFF

j_call: TRBJ2-6
clone_size: NA
d_call: NA
v_call: TRBV18
cdr3_nt: TGTGCCAGCTCACCGCCTACTGGGGCCAACGTCCTGACTTTC
cdr3_aa: CASSPPTGANVLTF

j_call: TRBJ2-1
clone_size: NA
d_call: TRBD2
v_call: TRBV19
cdr3_nt: TGTGCCAGCCAGCGGGCTAGCGGGAGTCTCGGCTCCTACAATGAGCAGTTCTTC
cdr3_aa: CASQRASGSLGSYNEQFF

j_call: TRBJ2-7
clone_size: NA
d_call: TRBD1
v_call: TRBV3-1/TRBV3-2
cdr3_nt: TGTGCCAGCAGGGACAGGGGTCAGGTTCGGGAGCAGTACTTC
cdr3_aa: CASRDRGQVREQYF

j_call: TRBJ1-5
clone_size: NA
d_call: TRBD1
v_call: TRBV15
cdr3_nt: TGTGCCACCAGCTCCGGGACAGGGAGTAATCAGCCCCAGCATTTT
cdr3_aa: CATSSGTGSNQPQHF

j_call: TRBJ2-7
clone_size: NA
d_call: TRBD1
v_call: TRBV5-5
cdr3_nt: TGTGCCAGCAGCTGGTGGGGGACAGAGTCCTACGAGCAGTACTTC
cdr3_aa: CASSWWGTESYEQYF

j_call: TRBJ2-2
clone_size: NA
d_call: NA
v_call: TRBV11-2
cdr3_nt: TGTGCCAGCAGCTTAGTGCGAGTCCCCGGGGAGCTGTTTTTT
cdr3_aa: CASSLVRVPGELFF

j_call: TRBJ2-7
clone_size: NA
d_call: TRBD2
v_call: TRBV19
cdr3_nt: TGTGCCAGTAGTATAGATCTCCTAGCGGGAGCTCGCGAGCAGTACTTC
cdr3_aa: CASSIDLLAGAREQYF

j_call: TRBJ2-1
clone_size: NA
d_call: NA
v_call: TRBV7-9
cdr3_nt: TGTGCCAGCAGCTTTGGACTTTACAATGAGCAGTTCTTC
cdr3_aa: CASSFGLYNEQFF

j_call: TRBJ2-7
clone_size: few
d_call: NA
v_call: TRBV7-9
cdr3_nt: TGTGCCAGCAGCTTACAAATCTCCTACGAGCAGTACTTC
cdr3_aa: CASSLQISYEQYF

j_call: TRBJ2-5
clone_size: NA
d_call: NA
v_call: TRBV11-3
cdr3_nt: TGTGCCAGCAGCTTAGGCCGGGACTTTGAGTCCCAAGAGACCCAGTACTTC
cdr3_aa: CASSLGRDFESQETQYF

j_call: TRBJ1-4
clone_size: NA
d_call: NA
v_call: TRBV19
cdr3_nt: TGTGCCAGTAGTAATGTCGGGTTCACTAATGAAAAACTGTTTTTT
cdr3_aa: CASSNVGFTNEKLFF

j_call: TRBJ2-1
clone_size: NA
d_call: NA
v_call: TRBV9
cdr3_nt: TGTGCCAGCAGCGTAGGTCTTGAGCAGTTCTTC
cdr3_aa: CASSVGLEQFF

j_call: TRBJ1-5
clone_size: NA
d_call: NA
v_call: TRBV10-1
cdr3_nt: TGCGCCAGCACCGAGATATCGACAGGCCCCAAGGATCAGCCCCAGCATTTT
cdr3_aa: CASTEISTGPKDQPQHF

j_call: TRBJ2-3
clone_size: once
d_call: NA
v_call: TRBV11-3
cdr3_nt: TGTGCCAGCAGCTTCGTCAGGCACACAGATACGCAGTATTTT
cdr3_aa: CASSFVRHTDTQYF

j_call: TRBJ2-1
clone_size: NA
d_call: NA
v_call: TRBV5-1
cdr3_nt: TGCGCCAGCAGCTTGGTGGTAGCGACCCTGAACAATGAGCAGTTCTTC
cdr3_aa: CASSLVVATLNNEQFF

j_call: TRBJ1-1
clone_size: NA
d_call: TRBD1
v_call: TRBV5-8
cdr3_nt: TGTGCCAGCAGCCCGGAGGGGGCGCAGGCTTTCTTT
cdr3_aa: CASSPEGAQAFF

j_call: TRBJ1-1
clone_size: NA
d_call: NA
v_call: TRBV29-1
cdr3_nt: TGCAGCGTGGCGGGCCTGGGCACTGAAGCTTTCTTT
cdr3_aa: CSVAGLGTEAFF

j_call: TRBJ2-7
clone_size: NA
d_call: TRBD2
v_call: TRBV5-1
cdr3_nt: TGCGCCAGCGCCGTTGGGGCTAGCGGGAGCTCCTACGAGCAGTACTTC
cdr3_aa: CASAVGASGSSYEQYF

j_call: TRBJ2-2
clone_size: NA
d_call: NA
v_call: TRBV7-2
cdr3_nt: TGTGCCAGCAGCTTATACATGAACACCGGGGAGCTGTTTTTT
cdr3_aa: CASSLYMNTGELFF

j_call: TRBJ2-1
clone_size: NA
d_call: TRBD1
v_call: TRBV27
cdr3_nt: TGTGCCAGCAGGGGACAGGGGGAGAGGGGCAATGAGCAGTTCTTC
cdr3_aa: CASRGQGERGNEQFF

j_call: TRBJ2-7
clone_size: NA
d_call: TRBD1
v_call: TRBV6-1
cdr3_nt: TGTGCCAGCAGTGAGTGGGGGACAGGGCCTCCCTACGAGCAGTACTTC
cdr3_aa: CASSEWGTGPPYEQYF

j_call: TRBJ2-2
clone_size: NA
d_call: NA
v_call: TRBV2
cdr3_nt: TGTGCCAGCAGTGAGTCGGCAGGGGTTACCGGGGAGCTGTTTTTT
cdr3_aa: CASSESAGVTGELFF

j_call: TRBJ2-2
clone_size: once
d_call: TRBD1
v_call: TRBV3-1/TRBV3-2
cdr3_nt: TGTGCCAGCAGCCAAGACCGGGACAGGGGGGATCCCGGGGAGCTGTTTTTT
cdr3_aa: CASSQDRDRGDPGELFF

j_call: TRBJ2-1
clone_size: NA
d_call: TRBD2
v_call: TRBV5-1
cdr3_nt: TGCGCCAGCAGTGGTTCTAGCGGGAGCCTCGAGCAGTTCTTC
cdr3_aa: CASSGSSGSLEQFF

j_call: TRBJ2-1
clone_size: once
d_call: TRBD2
v_call: TRBV11-2
cdr3_nt: TGTGCCAGCAGCCCCCTTAGCGGGAGGGCCGTGCTTGAGCAGTTCTTC
cdr3_aa: CASSPLSGRAVLEQFF

j_call: TRBJ1-3
clone_size: NA
d_call: NA
v_call: TRBV19
cdr3_nt: TGTGCCAGTAGTCCCTCCCGGAGCTCTGGAAACACCATATATTTT
cdr3_aa: CASSPSRSSGNTIYF

j_call: TRBJ1-1
clone_size: NA
d_call: NA
v_call: TRBV7-8
cdr3_nt: TGTGCCAGCAGCGTGGACAGAATGAACACTGAAGCTTTCTTT
cdr3_aa: CASSVDRMNTEAFF